The next 24 T cell receptor beta chains were all read from a single sample in a study of OX40 agonist ivuxolimab in advanced cancers. Produced via immunoSEQ multiplex PCR; TCRdb's table is partial and in-frame only. The table shows just over 80,000 clones, with roughly 90% occurring only once. Sequenced here: CD4+ or CD8+ T cells sorted from blood, sampled in a trial of the OX40 agonist ivuxolimab. These receptor sequences come from an adult with an advanced solid tumor such as melanoma, head and neck, liver or kidney cancer.

The table lists this clone with a count of one. Compared with germline, one end of the junction differs, possibly owing to a read error. This sequence joins TRBV6-5 and TRBJ1-6; the D gene is possibly TRBD1 (5 bases). Per germline, CDR1 MNHEY and CDR2 SVGAGI. The CDR3 loop spans 14 amino acids. The DNA for the CDR3 is TGTGCCAGCAGTCCTGACAGTTATAGTTCACCCCTCCACTTT. It specifies CASSPDSYSSPLHF.

This clone was picked up one time. The CDR3 nucleotides are TGTGCCAGCAGTGTTGGGCTAGCGGGGGGGCTTGATACGCAGTATTTT. Amino acids: CASSVGLAGGLDTQYF. The genes are TRBV2 and TRBJ2-3, with TRBD2 identical over 12 bases. The CDR3 is made up of 16 amino acids. Germline V gives CDR1 SNHLY, CDR2 FYNNEI. J was trimmed by 6 bases and V by 4 bases; bases with no gene match: 8.

The chain recombines TRBV14 with TRBJ2-5; D not resolved. Trimming stripped 2 bases from V and 5 bases from J, with 6 bases between. The CDR3 extends over 12 amino acids. Per germline, CDR1 SGHDN and CDR2 FVKESK. The CDR3 loop reads CASSQSRETQYF. The DNA for the CDR3 is TGTGCCAGCAGCCAAAGTCGGGAGACCCAGTACTTC.

This chain links TRBV5-1 with TRBJ2-7; TRBD1 or TRBD2 may be the D gene (5 bases each). The last part of the DNA fits TRBJ2-5 better; the J call may be wrong. Germline assignment: CDR1 SGHRS and CDR2 YFSETQ. The CDR3 runs to 15 residues. CDR3 protein: CASSFTPGLRETQYF. In DNA, the CDR3 is TGCGCCAGCAGCTTCACGCCGGGGCTTCGGGAGACCCAGTACTTC.

The chain uses TRBV5-4 and TRBJ1-1, with 7 bases matching TRBD1. Trimming removed 2 bases from V and 2 bases from J; junction bases left unmatched: 18. This CDR3 has 19 residues. Germline V gene sequence: CDR1 SGHNT, CDR2 YYREEE (reference sequence). Written as DNA, the CDR3 is TGTGCCAGCAGCTTAACTCTGCTCCGGACAGGTAGACTAAACACTGAAGCTTTCTTT. It translates to CASSLTLLRTGRLNTEAFF.

The chain links TRBV6-5 to TRBJ2-3; D assignment may be TRBD1 or TRBD2 (6 bases each). CDR3 length equals 11 residues. Per the germline V gene, CDR1 is MNHEY and CDR2 is SVGAGI. The V end was cut by 7 bases, the J end by 8 bases, with 10 bases between. The CDR3 region has the DNA TGTGCCAGCACTAGGGGGGTTACGCAGTATTTT. This encodes CASTRGVTQYF.

The chain links TRBV18 to TRBJ1-1; weak D call: TRBD1 (6 bases). The CDR3 is made up of 15 amino acids. The V end was cut by 2 bases, the J end by 0 bases, with 10 bases between. CDR1 KGHSH and CDR2 LQKENI come from the germline V gene. CDR3 loop: CASSPKGTLNTEAFF. For the CDR3, the DNA is TGTGCCAGCTCACCAAAAGGGACATTGAACACTGAAGCTTTCTTT.

V usage is TRBV6-6 and J usage is TRBJ1-2; D may be TRBD1 (5 bases). CDR3 length: 15 residues. Trimming cost V 2 bases and J 2 bases, with 12 bases left between them. Germline CDR1 is MNHNY and CDR2 is SVGAGI (reference sequence). The CDR3 DNA sequence: TGTGCCAGCAGTTACGGGCAGGGCCCCAACTATGGCTACACCTTC. Protein product: CASSYGQGPNYGYTF.

The V gene is TRBV30, the J gene TRBJ1-2; 8 bases map to TRBD1. The CDR3 covers 13 residues. Germline CDR1 reads GTSNPN; CDR2 reads SVGIG (reference sequence). Trimming at V came to 7 bases and at J to 1 base, leaving 5 bases not matched to a gene. The CDR3 protein is CASGQGLNYGYTF. DNA for the CDR3: TGTGCCTCAGGACAGGGACTTAACTATGGCTACACCTTC.

This chain joins TRBV9 and TRBJ2-2, with D perhaps TRBD1 or TRBD2 (5 bases each). Trimming removed 4 bases at V and 3 bases at J, with 13 bases between. Per germline, CDR1 SGDLS and CDR2 YYNGEE. The CDR3 is made up of 15 amino acids. In DNA form, the CDR3 reads TGTGCCAGCAGCCCGAGGGGAAGGGACACCGGGGAGCTGTTTTTT. Translation gives CASSPRGRDTGELFF.

This chain uses TRBV19 with TRBJ1-4; 12 nucleotides align to TRBD1. The CDR3 extends over 16 amino acids. Germline CDR1 LNHDA, CDR2 SQIVND (reference sequence). Trimming took 5 bases from V and 10 from J; bases not matched to a gene: 11. CDR3: CASSPGTGGTRGKLFF. CDR3 bases: TGTGCCAGTAGTCCCGGGACAGGGGGCACCCGAGGAAAACTGTTTTTT.

The gene calls are TRBV6-5 and TRBJ2-1; 7 bases are shared with TRBD2. The CDR3 is 15 amino acids. With V trimmed by 3 bases and J by 3 bases, 5 bases remained unmatched. CDR1 and CDR2 from the germline V gene are MNHEY and SVGAGI. The CDR3 sequence is CASSYGAGDYNEQFF. In DNA form, the CDR3 reads TGTGCCAGCAGTTATGGTGCGGGAGACTACAATGAGCAGTTCTTC.

This chain connects TRBV30 to TRBJ1-1; 7 nucleotides match TRBD1. This CDR3 region has 15 residues. The V gene end was trimmed by 3 bases and the J gene end by 6 bases; junction bases not matched to a gene: 13. Per germline, CDR1 GTSNPN and CDR2 SVGIG (reference sequence). The CDR3 DNA sequence: TGTGCCTGGAGGACCCCTGGCAGGGGGGTGGCTGAAGCTTTCTTT. Protein: CAWRTPGRGVAEAFF.

The chain employs TRBV5-1 and TRBJ1-2; D gene ambiguous. Looked up from germline, CDR1 is SGHRS and CDR2 is YFSETQ. Trimming took off 3 bases at V and 5 bases at J, with 11 bases between the two ends. The CDR3 runs to 13 residues. Here the CDR3 reads CASSSIRDYGYTF. DNA of the CDR3: TGCGCCAGCAGCTCCATAAGAGATTATGGCTACACCTTC.

The chain has TRBV29-1 and TRBJ1-1; D not resolved. Per the germline V gene, CDR1 is SQVTM and CDR2 is ANQGSEA. The CDR3 is made up of 14 amino acids. Trimming took 4 bases from V and 3 from J, leaving 15 bases between them. The CDR3 is CSVGSVLRDTEAFF. In DNA form, the CDR3 reads TGCAGCGTTGGGTCCGTGTTGAGGGACACTGAAGCTTTCTTT. The full variable domain, in which reference TRBV29-1 and TRBJ1-1 provide the parts outside the CDR3, is SAVISQKPSRDICQRGTSLTIQCQVDSQVTMMFWYRQQPGQSLTLIATANQGSEATYESGFVIDKFPISRPNLTFSTLTVSNMSPEDSSIYLCSVGSVLRDTEAFFGQGTRLTVV.

The genes are TRBV19 and TRBJ2-1; TRBD2 matches 12 bases. Germline values: CDR1 LNHDA, CDR2 SQIVND (reference sequence). Trimming at V came to 6 bases and at J to 2 bases, leaving 2 bases not matched to a gene. The CDR3 has 15 residues. The CDR3 protein is CASSRTSGAYNEQFF. In DNA, the CDR3 is TGTGCCAGTAGCAGGACTAGCGGGGCCTACAATGAGCAGTTCTTC.

The chain couples TRBV20-1 to TRBJ2-7; unclear D gene. The CDR3 runs to 9 residues. Germline lookup yields CDR1 DFQATT and CDR2 SNEGSKA (reference sequence). CDR3 protein: CSSRKEQYF. Here the CDR3 DNA reads TGCAGCTCTCGGAAGGAGCAGTACTTC.

This rearrangement joins TRBV19 to TRBJ2-7; 9 bases are a match to TRBD1. This CDR3 spans 15 amino acids. V shed 4 bases and J 5 bases; nucleotides not matched to a gene: 9. Germline CDR1 and CDR2: LNHDA and SQIVND (reference sequence). The CDR3 protein is CASSTPGTGWNEQYF. For the CDR3, the DNA is TGTGCCAGTAGTACCCCCGGGACAGGGTGGAACGAGCAGTACTTC.

The chain is built from TRBV10-3 and TRBJ1-2; D may be TRBD1 (6 bases). From germline, CDR1 is ENHRY and CDR2 SYGVKD. The CDR3 is made up of 17 amino acids. Trimming took off 3 bases at V and 7 bases at J, with 24 bases between the two ends. The CDR3 coding sequence is TGTGCCATCAGTGATTTTGGGGGAACAGGGAAGTCAAGTGGCTACACCTTC. It specifies CAISDFGGTGKSSGYTF.

This clone was seen once. The chain links TRBV4-1 to TRBJ2-7, with D maybe TRBD2 (5 bases). Trimming left V 3 bases short and J 5 bases short, with 20 bases between. Germline V CDR1 and CDR2: MGHRA, YSYEKL. The CDR3 extends over 16 amino acids. CDR3 region: CASSHPRTSGPNEQYF. DNA for the CDR3: TGCGCCAGCAGCCACCCAAGGACCAGCGGACCGAACGAGCAGTACTTC.

J is TRBJ2-7 and V is TRBV18, with 8 bases aligning to TRBD2. Germline-derived CDR1 and CDR2 are KGHSH and LQKENI. The CDR3 runs to 13 residues. V shed 5 bases and J 4 bases; nucleotides not matched to a gene: 4. The CDR3 sequence is CASSISSGYEQYF. The CDR3 DNA reads as TGTGCCAGCTCAATCTCTAGCGGGTACGAGCAGTACTTC.

The chain has TRBV20-1 and TRBJ1-5; unclear D gene. The CDR3 length is 10 residues. Per germline, CDR1 DFQATT and CDR2 SNEGSKA (reference sequence). The CDR3 protein is CSRTGQPQHF. The DNA of the CDR3 is TGCAGCCGGACGGGACAGCCCCAGCATTTT.

The CDR3 sequence: CASSQDNVRSPLHF. CDR3 DNA sequence: TGCGCCAGCAGCCAAGATAACGTCCGATCACCCCTCCACTTT. The V gene is TRBV4-1, the J gene TRBJ1-6; D not resolved. CDR3 length: 14 residues. The V end was cut by 0 bases, the J end by 10 bases, with 10 bases between. CDR1 and CDR2 from the germline V gene are MGHRA and YSYEKL.

The chain links TRBV30 to TRBJ1-2; D not certain. CDR1 and CDR2 (germline): GTSNPN, SVGIG (reference sequence). V lost 0 bases to trimming and J lost 14 bases, with 19 bases between them. CDR3 size: 13 residues. CDR3 amino acids: CAWSVGVPIVWTF. DNA of the CDR3: TGTGCCTGGAGTGTCGGGGTACCCATTGTGTGGACCTTC.